This note documents a single T cell receptor (beta chain) sequence. The specificity of this receptor is unknown. No base quality values were provided; no much bigger clone lies one nucleotide off. The data were obtained in a study of blood T cell repertoires in COVID-19 (TCRdb year 2020). Some background on the complete study: Samples from collaborators originated in the United States, Italy and Spain and spanned both the acute and convalescent phases of COVID-19. Nearly every sample came with metadata listing a de-identified subject ID, COVID-19 status, age in years and sex. The material from the prospective study consisted of cDNA or gDNA derived from T cells, B-cell-depleted T cells, or PBMCs. The dataset comprised deeply sampled blood TCRbeta repertoires from subjects exposed to, actively infected with, or recovered from COVID-19. Where available, HLA class I and class II types were taken from metadata supplied by the sample provider and were not determined by assay-based typing. Samples came from the ongoing ImmuneRACE study (first 160 participants) plus 1,254 subjects from 6 global collaborators. The repertoires were released in a freely available public database meant as a resource for research on the immune response to SARS-CoV-2.

Reading from cysteine to phenylalanine, the CDR3 counts 15 amino acids. Only CDR3 DNA is held: 45 bases, read in frame from base 1. V sheds 5 bases and J sheds 0 bases, leaving 16 bases between their ends. The germline V gene provides CDR1 SQVTM and CDR2 ANQGSEA. Study-wide findings and limitations: How much clinical and demographic metadata was included differed by source and by participant, and the metadata was provided uncurated.

Whole blood was collected in K2EDTA tubes by collaborating institutions according to the institutions' own protocols. For TCRbeta analysis, collaborator samples were shipped as frozen whole blood, as isolated PBMCs, or as DNA extracted from either sample type. The immunoSEQ Assay, a bias-controlled multiplex PCR, was used to amplify TCRbeta CDR3 regions from genomic DNA. Per the authors' processing: The number of nucleated cells in each sample was estimated by amplification of reference gene primers within the assay. Sequence reads were collapsed and filtered to measure the absolute abundance of every unique TCRbeta CDR3 rearrangement. For each sample, productive Simpson clonality was calculated by taking the square root of Simpson's diversity index across productive rearrangements. The table comes from immuneACCESS by way of TCRdb, which keeps in-frame sequences with V and J called. Part of the clones is missing from these tables; in studies checked, under half for an unresolved V gene and the rest for unknown reasons. V and J calls and clone size are given by that table; D and trimming were obtained from the DNA. The sample profile shows about half a million clones; 70% to 90% of them were found once. Approximately 3.4% of the sample comes from the top ten.

The TCR originated in a human donor in a cohort sampled during active COVID-19. The V gene is TRBV29-1 and the J gene is TRBJ1-1, and possibly TRBD1, on 5 matching bases. What was sequenced was peripheral blood. The bases read TGCAGCGTTCGTGTGGGCAGGGCCTTGAACACTGAAGCTTTCTTT. This translates into CSVRVGRALNTEAFF.